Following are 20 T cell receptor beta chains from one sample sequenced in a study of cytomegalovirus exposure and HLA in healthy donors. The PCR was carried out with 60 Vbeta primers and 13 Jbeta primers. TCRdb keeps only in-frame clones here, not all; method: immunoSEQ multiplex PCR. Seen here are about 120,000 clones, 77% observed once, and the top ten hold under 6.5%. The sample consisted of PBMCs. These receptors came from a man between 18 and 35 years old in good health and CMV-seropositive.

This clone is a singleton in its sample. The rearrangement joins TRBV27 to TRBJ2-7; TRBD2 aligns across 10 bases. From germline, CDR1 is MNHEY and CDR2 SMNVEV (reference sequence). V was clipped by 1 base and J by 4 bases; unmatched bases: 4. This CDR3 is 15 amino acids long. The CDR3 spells CASSLFGTSEYEQYF. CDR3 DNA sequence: TGTGCCAGCAGTTTATTTGGGACTAGCGAGTACGAGCAGTACTTC.

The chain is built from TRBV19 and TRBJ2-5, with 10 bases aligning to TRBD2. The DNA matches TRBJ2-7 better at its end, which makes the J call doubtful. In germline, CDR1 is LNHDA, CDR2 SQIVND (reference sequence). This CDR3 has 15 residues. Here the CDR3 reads CASSIASGGSYEQYF. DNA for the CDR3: TGTGCCAGTAGTATTGCTAGCGGGGGATCCTACGAGCAGTACTTC.

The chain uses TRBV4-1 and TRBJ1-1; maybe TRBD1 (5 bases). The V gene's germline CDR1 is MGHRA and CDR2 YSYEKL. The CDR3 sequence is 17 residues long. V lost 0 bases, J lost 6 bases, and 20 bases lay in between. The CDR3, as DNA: TGCGCCAGCAGCCAAGATTGGGGGGTAGTCGGGGACGCTGAAGCTTTCTTT. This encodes CASSQDWGVVGDAEAFF.

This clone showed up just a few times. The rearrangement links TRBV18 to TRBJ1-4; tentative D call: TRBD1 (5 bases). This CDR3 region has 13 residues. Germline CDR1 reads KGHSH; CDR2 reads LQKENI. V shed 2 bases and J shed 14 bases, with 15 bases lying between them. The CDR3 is CASSPGGLGSLFF. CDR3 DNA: TGTGCCAGCTCACCAGGGGGACTTGGTAGCCTGTTTTTT.

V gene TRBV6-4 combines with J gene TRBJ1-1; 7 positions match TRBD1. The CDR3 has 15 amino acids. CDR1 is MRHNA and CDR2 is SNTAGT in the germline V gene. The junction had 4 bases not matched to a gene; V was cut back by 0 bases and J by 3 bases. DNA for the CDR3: TGTGCCAGCAGTGACTCGGCAGGGGGTGACACTGAAGCTTTCTTT. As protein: CASSDSAGGDTEAFF.

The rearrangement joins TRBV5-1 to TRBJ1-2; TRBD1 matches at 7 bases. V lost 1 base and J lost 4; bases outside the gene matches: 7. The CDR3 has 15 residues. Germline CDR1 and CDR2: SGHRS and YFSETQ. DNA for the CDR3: TGCGCCAGCAGCTTGACAGGGGCTCTGGGCTATGGCTACACCTTC. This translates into CASSLTGALGYGYTF.

The CDR3 loop is CASSSYYNEQFF. Here the CDR3 DNA reads TGTGCCAGCAGTTCCTATTACAATGAGCAGTTCTTC. The V gene is TRBV5-6, the J gene TRBJ2-1; D is ambiguous. CDR1 and CDR2 from the germline V gene are SGHDT and YYEEEE. The CDR3 covers 12 residues. The V end was cut by 5 bases, the J end by 4 bases, with 7 bases between.

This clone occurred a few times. CDR3 sequence reads: CASSGDYTDTQYF. CDR3 nucleotide sequence: TGTGCCAGCAGTGGGGACTACACAGATACGCAGTATTTT. The chain recombines TRBV2 with TRBJ2-3, with 7 bases identical to TRBD2. CDR1 SNHLY and CDR2 FYNNEI come from the germline V gene. With 4 bases clipped from V and 2 bases from J, the junction kept 0 bases outside the gene matches. The CDR3 is 13 residues long.

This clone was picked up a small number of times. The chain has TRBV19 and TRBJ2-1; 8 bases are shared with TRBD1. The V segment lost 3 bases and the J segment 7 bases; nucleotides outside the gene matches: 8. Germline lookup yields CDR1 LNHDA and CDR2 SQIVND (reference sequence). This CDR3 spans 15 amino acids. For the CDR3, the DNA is TGTGCCAGTAGTATCGTCAGGGGGCTGTTGAATGAGCAGTTCTTC. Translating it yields CASSIVRGLLNEQFF.

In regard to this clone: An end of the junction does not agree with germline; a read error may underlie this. DNA for the CDR3: TGTGCCAGCAGCTCCGAATTGAACAGTCAGTACTTC. This sequence encodes CASSSELNSQYF. This chain connects TRBV11-3 to TRBJ2-4, with D uncertain. The CDR3 is 12 amino acids. Germline loops: CDR1 SGHNT, CDR2 YENEEA.

CDR3 sequence reads: CASSPPSGGREKLFF. The CDR3 nucleotides read TGTGCCAGCTCACCACCGTCAGGGGGCAGAGAAAAACTGTTTTTT. The chain recombines TRBV18 with TRBJ1-4; the match to TRBD1 covers 8 bases. The CDR3 is made up of 15 amino acids. Germline trimming cut 0 bases from V and 8 bases from J; bases unmatched to any gene: 5. In germline, CDR1 is KGHSH, CDR2 LQKENI.

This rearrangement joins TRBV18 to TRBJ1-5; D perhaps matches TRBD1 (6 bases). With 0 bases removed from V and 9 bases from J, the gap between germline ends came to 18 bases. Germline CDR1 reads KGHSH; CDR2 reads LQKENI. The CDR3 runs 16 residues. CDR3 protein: CASSPPDTGGGRPQHF. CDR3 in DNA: TGTGCCAGCTCACCACCGGATACGGGGGGCGGTCGGCCCCAGCATTTT.

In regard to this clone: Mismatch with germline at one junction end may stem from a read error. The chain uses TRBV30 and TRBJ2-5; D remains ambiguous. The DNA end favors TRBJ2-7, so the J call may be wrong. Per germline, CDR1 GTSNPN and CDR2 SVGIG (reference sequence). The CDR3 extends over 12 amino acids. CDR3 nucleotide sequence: TGTGTCTGGAGTCTGGGCAGCTACGAGCAGTACTTC. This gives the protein CVWSLGSYEQYF.

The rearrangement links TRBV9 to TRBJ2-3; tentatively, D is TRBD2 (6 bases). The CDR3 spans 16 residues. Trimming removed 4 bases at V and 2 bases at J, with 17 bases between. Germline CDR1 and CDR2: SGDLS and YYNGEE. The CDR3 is CASSLSRTTPTDTQYF. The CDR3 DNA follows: TGTGCCAGCAGCTTAAGTCGGACTACTCCCACAGATACGCAGTATTTT. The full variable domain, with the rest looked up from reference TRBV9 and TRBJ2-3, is DSGVTQTPKHLITATGQRVTLRCSPRSGDLSVYWYQQSLDQGLQFLIQYYNGEERAKGNILERFSAQQFPDLHSELNLSSLELGDSALYFCASSLSRTTPTDTQYFGPGTRLTVL.

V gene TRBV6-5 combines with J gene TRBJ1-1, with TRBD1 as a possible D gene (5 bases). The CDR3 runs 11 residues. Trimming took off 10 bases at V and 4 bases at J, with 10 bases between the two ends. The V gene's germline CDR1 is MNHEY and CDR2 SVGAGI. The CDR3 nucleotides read TGTGCCACCTCGGGGGGCACTGAAGCTTTCTTT. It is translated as CATSGGTEAFF.

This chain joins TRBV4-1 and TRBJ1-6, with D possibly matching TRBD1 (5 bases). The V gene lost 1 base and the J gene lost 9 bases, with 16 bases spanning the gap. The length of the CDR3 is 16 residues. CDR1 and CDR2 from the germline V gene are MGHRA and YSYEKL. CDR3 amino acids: CASSQVFGGESSPLHF. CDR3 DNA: TGCGCCAGCAGCCAAGTCTTCGGGGGAGAAAGTTCACCCCTCCACTTT.

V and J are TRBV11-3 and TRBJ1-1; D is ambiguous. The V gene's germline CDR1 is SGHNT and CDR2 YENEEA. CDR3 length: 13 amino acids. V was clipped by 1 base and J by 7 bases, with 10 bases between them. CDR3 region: CASSLGVGSEAFF. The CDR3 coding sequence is TGTGCCAGCAGCTTAGGGGTGGGCAGTGAAGCTTTCTTT. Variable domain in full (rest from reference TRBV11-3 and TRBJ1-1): EAGVVQSPRYKIIEKKQPVAFWCNPISGHNTLYWYLQNLGQGPELLIRYENEEAVDDSQLPKDRFSAERLKGVDSTLKIQPAELGDSAVYLCASSLGVGSEAFFGQGTRLTVV.

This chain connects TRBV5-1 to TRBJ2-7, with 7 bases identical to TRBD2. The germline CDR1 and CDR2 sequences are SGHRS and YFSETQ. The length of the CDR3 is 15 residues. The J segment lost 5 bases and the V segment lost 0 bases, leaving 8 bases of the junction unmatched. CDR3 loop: CASSLAGGGSHEQYF. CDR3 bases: TGCGCCAGCAGCTTGGCCGGGGGAGGGAGCCACGAGCAGTACTTC.

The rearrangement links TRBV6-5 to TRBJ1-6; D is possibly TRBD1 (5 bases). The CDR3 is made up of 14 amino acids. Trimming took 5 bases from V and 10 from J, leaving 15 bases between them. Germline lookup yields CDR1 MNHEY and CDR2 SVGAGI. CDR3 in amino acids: CASSPRRVGSPLHF. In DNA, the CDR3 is TGTGCCAGCAGTCCACGCAGGGTTGGCTCACCCCTCCACTTT.

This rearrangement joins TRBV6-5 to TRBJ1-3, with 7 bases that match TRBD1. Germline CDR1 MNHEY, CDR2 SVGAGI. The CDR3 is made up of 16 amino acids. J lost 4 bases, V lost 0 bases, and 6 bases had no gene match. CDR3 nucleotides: TGTGCCAGCAGTTACTCCCAGGGGGGTACGGGAAACACCATATATTTT. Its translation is CASSYSQGGTGNTIYF.